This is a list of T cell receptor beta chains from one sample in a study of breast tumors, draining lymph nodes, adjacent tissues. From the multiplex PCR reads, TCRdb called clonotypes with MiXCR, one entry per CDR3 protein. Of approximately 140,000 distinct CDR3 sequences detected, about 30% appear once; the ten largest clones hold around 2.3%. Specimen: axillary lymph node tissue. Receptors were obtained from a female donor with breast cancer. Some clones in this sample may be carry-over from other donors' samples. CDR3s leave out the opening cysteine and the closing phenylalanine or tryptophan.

ASSLEARSTDTQY	TRBV5-1	TRBJ2-3
ASSAVGGGNTGDEQF	TRBV6-1	TRBJ2-1
SANIQGGNFYEQY	TRBV20-1	TRBJ2-7
ASSAPGQGTNYGYT	TRBV9	TRBJ1-2
SAWDMT	TRBV20-1	TRBJ2-6
ASSWTRSVQQTQY	TRBV7-2	TRBJ2-5
SAPTGTAKTTVYTDTQY	TRBV20-1	TRBJ2-3
ASSSGAPGVTQY	TRBV28	TRBJ2-5
ASSDSAVQPQH	TRBV19	TRBJ1-5
ASSRQNSNQPQH	TRBV19	TRBJ1-5
ASRPGTSAGITDTQY	TRBV7-2	TRBJ2-3
ASSPRQDRGNGYT	TRBV18	TRBJ1-2
ASRATGTGYSPLH	TRBV2	TRBJ1-6
ASSFYICSAGPGSQF	TRBV7-3	TRBJ2-1
ASSPRIDNQPQH	TRBV7-2	TRBJ1-5
ASSSPQTGTESGLF	TRBV7-9	TRBJ1-4
SARDVQGEETQY	TRBV20-1	TRBJ2-5
ASSGTSYNSPLH	TRBV6-6	TRBJ1-6
SADRGPRAF	TRBV20-1	TRBJ1-1
SARAEGANTEAF	TRBV20-1	TRBJ1-1
ASSTYEGETQY	TRBV5-1	TRBJ2-5
ASSWSAHNEQF	TRBV5-1	TRBJ2-1
ASSLDGGMNTEAF	TRBV5-1	TRBJ1-1
ASTEGSSPLH	TRBV28	TRBJ1-6
GAWGGPGSTDTQY	TRBV20-1	TRBJ2-3
ASSPWMGLGANVLT	TRBV5-1	TRBJ2-6
AGSRQGGYT	TRBV7-2	TRBJ1-2
ASSDGGTGELF	TRBV6-4	TRBJ2-2
ASSLGAQVTGGNEKLF	TRBV7-2	TRBJ1-4
ASSSGPDEKLF	TRBV7-2	TRBJ1-4
ASRGTSKGNTGELF	TRBV6-5	TRBJ2-2
ASSRGQSGNTIY	TRBV6-6	TRBJ1-3
ASSFTRWQDNYGYT	TRBV5-1	TRBJ1-2
ASSQSLMKGAGGANVLT	TRBV6-1	TRBJ2-6
SAPTGGRTDTQY	TRBV20-1	TRBJ2-3
ASSREGNSNQPQH	TRBV6-1	TRBJ1-5
ASSGSSGGAWETQY	TRBV9	TRBJ2-5
ASRQLMNTEAF	TRBV3-1	TRBJ1-1
ASSQDQGSYNEQF	TRBV4-3	TRBJ2-1
ATSVAGTGNTDTQY	TRBV24-1	TRBJ2-3
ASSVLDSNYGYT	TRBV9	TRBJ1-2
ATSGKQETQY	TRBV11-2	TRBJ2-5
ASRKSDPYNSPLH	TRBV12-3/TRBV12-4	TRBJ1-6
ASSGTGRREETQY	TRBV5-1	TRBJ2-5
ASSWNTGTGNEQY	TRBV5-1	TRBJ2-7
SAVGGFVTDTQY	TRBV20-1	TRBJ2-3
ASSADRGSYGYT	TRBV6-1	TRBJ1-2
ASSLSGGSYNEQF	TRBV7-2	TRBJ2-1
ASSHPETPPNSPLH	TRBV7-2	TRBJ1-6
ASSLQGALKGEQY	TRBV11-2	TRBJ2-7
AIGRENDQPQH	TRBV10-3	TRBJ1-5
ASSRDRGPLEQY	TRBV6-1	TRBJ2-7
SPWSPWETQY	TRBV20-1	TRBJ2-5
ASSSWGSNEKLF	TRBV27	TRBJ1-4
SASPKGLTANTIY	TRBV20-1	TRBJ1-3